This TCR beta chain was recovered during a study of T cell repertoires in cytomegalovirus infection. Study-wide background: CMV epitopes that were recently identified and HLA-C-restricted were used alongside well-studied HLA-B-restricted ones. It was the public TCR beta signatures that indicated both CMV infection and matching HLA type.

V lost 5 bases and J 8 bases, leaving 9 bases between the germline ends. This CDR3 comprises 11 residues. Per the germline V gene, CDR1 is SGHVS and CDR2 is FNYEAQ. This clonotype was counted a few times. Its specificity is not known. Study-wide findings and caveats: The response measured ex vivo was dominated by TCR beta clonotypes (HLA-C-restricted and CMV-specific). Cumulative public TCR beta family frequency identified carriers of CMV plus the relevant HLA.

In TCRdb, the reads were re-called with MiXCR into one record per CDR3 protein. Among 650,000 to 900,000 distinct CDR3 sequences listed, about 27% were seen once. The V gene is TRBV7-6, the J gene TRBJ1-1, with D unresolved. This clonotype was sampled from a human donor in good health (CMV status not recorded). Some clones in this sample may be carry-over from other donors' samples. Material: cultured CD8+ T cells from PBMCs, obtained from culture after CMV antigen stimulation. CDR3 nucleotides: TGTGCCAGCAGCCCGAACTCGGAAGCTTTCTTT. Its protein is CASSPNSEAFF. Together with reference TRBV7-6 and TRBJ1-1, the CDR3 gives the full variable domain: GAGVSQSPRYKVTKRGQDVALRCDPISGHVSLYWYRQALGQGPEFLTYFNYEAQQDKSGLPNDRFSAERPEGSISTLTIQRTEQRDSAMYRCASSPNSEAFFGQGTRLTVV.